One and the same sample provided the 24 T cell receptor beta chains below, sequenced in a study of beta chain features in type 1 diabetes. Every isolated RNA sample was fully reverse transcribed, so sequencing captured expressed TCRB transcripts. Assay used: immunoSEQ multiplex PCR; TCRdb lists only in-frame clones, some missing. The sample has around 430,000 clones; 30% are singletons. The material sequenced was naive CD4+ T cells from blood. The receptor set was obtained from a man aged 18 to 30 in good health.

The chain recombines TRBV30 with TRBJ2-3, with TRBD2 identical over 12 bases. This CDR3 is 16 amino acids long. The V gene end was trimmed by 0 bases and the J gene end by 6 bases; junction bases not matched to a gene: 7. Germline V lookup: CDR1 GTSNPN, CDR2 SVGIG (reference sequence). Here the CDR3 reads CAWSVSSGRAPDTQYF. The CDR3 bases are TGTGCCTGGAGTGTTTCTAGCGGGAGGGCCCCGGATACGCAGTATTTT.

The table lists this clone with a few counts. The CDR3, as DNA: TGTGCCTGGAGTGTTAACGAGGAGCAGTACTTC. Its protein product is CAWSVNEEQYF. The chain is built from TRBV30 and TRBJ2-7, with D uncertain. The CDR3 totals 11 residues. Germline assignment: CDR1 GTSNPN and CDR2 SVGIG (reference sequence). V was trimmed by 0 bases and J by 7 bases, leaving 7 bases between them. Filled out from reference TRBV30 and TRBJ2-7, the complete variable domain reads SQTIHQWPATLVQPVGSPLSLECTVEGTSNPNLYWYRQAAGRGLQLLFYSVGIGQISSEVPQNLSASRPQDRQFILSSKKLLLSDSGFYLCAWSVNEEQYFGPGTRLTVT.

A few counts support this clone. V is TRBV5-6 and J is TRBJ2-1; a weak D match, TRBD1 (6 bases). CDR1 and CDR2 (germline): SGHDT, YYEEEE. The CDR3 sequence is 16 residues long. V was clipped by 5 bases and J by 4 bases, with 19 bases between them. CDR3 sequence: CASSVAPDRDYNEQFF. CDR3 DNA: TGTGCCAGCAGTGTGGCCCCGGACAGAGATTACAATGAGCAGTTCTTC.

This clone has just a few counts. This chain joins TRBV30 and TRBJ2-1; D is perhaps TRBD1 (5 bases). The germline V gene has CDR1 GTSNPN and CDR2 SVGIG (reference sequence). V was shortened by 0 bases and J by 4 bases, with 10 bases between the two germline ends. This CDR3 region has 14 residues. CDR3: CAWSVAGSYNEQFF. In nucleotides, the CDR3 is TGTGCCTGGAGTGTTGCAGGGTCGTACAATGAGCAGTTCTTC.

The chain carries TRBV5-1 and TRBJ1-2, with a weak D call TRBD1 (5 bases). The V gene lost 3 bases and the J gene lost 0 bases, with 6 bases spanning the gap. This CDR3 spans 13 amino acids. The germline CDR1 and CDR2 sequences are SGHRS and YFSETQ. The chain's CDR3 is CASSSTANYGYTF. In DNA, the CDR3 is TGCGCCAGCAGCTCGACAGCTAACTATGGCTACACCTTC. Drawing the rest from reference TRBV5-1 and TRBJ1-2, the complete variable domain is KAGVTQTPRYLIKTRGQQVTLSCSPISGHRSVSWYQQTPGQGLQFLFEYFSETQRNKGNFPGRFSGRQFSNSRSEMNVSTLELGDSALYLCASSSTANYGYTFGSGTRLTVV.

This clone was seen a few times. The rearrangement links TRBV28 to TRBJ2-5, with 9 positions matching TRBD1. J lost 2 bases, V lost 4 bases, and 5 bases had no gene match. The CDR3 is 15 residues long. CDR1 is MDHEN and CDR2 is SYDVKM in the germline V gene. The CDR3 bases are TGTGCCAGCAGTTATGGAGGACAGGGGCAAGAGACCCAGTACTTC. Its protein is CASSYGGQGQETQYF.

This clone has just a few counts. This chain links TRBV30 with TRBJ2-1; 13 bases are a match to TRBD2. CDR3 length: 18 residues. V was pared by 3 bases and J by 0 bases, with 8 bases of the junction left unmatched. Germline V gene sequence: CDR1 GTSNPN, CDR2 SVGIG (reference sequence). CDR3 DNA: TGTGCCTGGAGAAGCGGGACTAGCGGGACCAGCTCCTACAATGAGCAGTTCTTC. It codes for CAWRSGTSGTSSYNEQFF.

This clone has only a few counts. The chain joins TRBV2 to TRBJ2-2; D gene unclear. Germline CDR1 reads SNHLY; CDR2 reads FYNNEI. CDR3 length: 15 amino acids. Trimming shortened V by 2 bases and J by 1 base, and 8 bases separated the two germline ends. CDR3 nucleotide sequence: TGTGCCAGCAGTGAAAACCGAAGGAACACCGGGGAGCTGTTTTTT. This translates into CASSENRRNTGELFF.

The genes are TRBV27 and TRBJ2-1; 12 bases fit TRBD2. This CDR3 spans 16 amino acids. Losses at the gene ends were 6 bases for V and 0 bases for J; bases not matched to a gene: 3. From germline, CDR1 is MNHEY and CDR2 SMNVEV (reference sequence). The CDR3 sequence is CASRLAGGSSYNEQFF. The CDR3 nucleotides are TGTGCCAGCAGACTAGCGGGGGGAAGCTCCTACAATGAGCAGTTCTTC.

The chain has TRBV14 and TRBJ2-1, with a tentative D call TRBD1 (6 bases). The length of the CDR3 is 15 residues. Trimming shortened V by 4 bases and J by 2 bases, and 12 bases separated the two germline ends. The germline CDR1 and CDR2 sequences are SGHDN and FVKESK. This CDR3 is CASSLNPGAYNEQFF. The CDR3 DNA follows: TGTGCCAGCAGCCTCAACCCAGGGGCCTACAATGAGCAGTTCTTC.

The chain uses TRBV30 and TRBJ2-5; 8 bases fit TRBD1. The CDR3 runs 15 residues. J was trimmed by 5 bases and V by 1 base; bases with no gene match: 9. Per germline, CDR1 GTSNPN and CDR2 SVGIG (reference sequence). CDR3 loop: CAWSAGTGQRETQYF. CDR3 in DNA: TGTGCCTGGAGTGCCGGGACAGGCCAGAGGGAGACCCAGTACTTC.

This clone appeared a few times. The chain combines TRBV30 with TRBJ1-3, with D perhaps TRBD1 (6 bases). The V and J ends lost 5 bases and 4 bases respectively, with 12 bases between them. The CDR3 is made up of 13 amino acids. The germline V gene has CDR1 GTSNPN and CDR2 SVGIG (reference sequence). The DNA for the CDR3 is TGTGCCTGGCAGTCCGGGACAGGAAACACCATATATTTT. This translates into CAWQSGTGNTIYF.

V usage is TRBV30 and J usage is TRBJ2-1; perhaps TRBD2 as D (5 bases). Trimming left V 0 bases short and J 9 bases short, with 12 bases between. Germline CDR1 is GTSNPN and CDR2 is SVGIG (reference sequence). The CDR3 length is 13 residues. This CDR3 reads CAWSVRLAAEQFF. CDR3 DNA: TGTGCCTGGAGTGTACGGCTAGCCGCTGAGCAGTTCTTC.

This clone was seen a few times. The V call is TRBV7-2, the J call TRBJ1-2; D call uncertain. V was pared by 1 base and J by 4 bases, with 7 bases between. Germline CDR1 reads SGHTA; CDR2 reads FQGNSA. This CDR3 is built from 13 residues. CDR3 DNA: TGTGCCAGCAGCTTAGTAGTTTCCTATGGCTACACCTTC. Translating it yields CASSLVVSYGYTF.

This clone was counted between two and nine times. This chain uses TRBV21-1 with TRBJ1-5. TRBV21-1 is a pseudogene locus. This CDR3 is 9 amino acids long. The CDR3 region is CASSKSQHF. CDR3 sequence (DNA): TGTGCCAGCAGCAAGTCCCAGCATTTT.

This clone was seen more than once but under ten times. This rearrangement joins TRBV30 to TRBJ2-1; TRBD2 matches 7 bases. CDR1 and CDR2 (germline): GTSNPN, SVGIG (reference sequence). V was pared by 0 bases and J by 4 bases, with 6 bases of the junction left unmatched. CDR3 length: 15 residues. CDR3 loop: CAWSVTSARYNEQFF. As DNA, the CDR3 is TGTGCCTGGAGTGTCACTAGCGCGAGATACAATGAGCAGTTCTTC. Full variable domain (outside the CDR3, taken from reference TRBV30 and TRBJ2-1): SQTIHQWPATLVQPVGSPLSLECTVEGTSNPNLYWYRQAAGRGLQLLFYSVGIGQISSEVPQNLSASRPQDRQFILSSKKLLLSDSGFYLCAWSVTSARYNEQFFGPGTRLTVL.

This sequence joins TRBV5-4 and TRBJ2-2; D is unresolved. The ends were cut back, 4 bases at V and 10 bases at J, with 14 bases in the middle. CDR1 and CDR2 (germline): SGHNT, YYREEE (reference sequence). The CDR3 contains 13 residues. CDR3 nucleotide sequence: TGTGCCAGCAGCCGCATGGATAGTCTGGAGCTGTTTTTT. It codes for CASSRMDSLELFF. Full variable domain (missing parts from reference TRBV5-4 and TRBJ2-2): ETGVTQSPTHLIKTRGQQVTLRCSSQSGHNTVSWYQQALGQGPQFIFQYYREEENGRGNFPPRFSGLQFPNYSSELNVNALELDDSALYLCASSRMDSLELFFGEGSRLTVL.

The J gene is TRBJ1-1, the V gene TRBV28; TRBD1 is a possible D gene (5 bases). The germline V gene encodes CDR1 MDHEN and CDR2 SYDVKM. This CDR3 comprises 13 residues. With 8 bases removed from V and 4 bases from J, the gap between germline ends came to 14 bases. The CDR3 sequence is CASRKPGRTEAFF. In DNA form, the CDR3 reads TGTGCCAGCCGAAAGCCGGGACGCACTGAAGCTTTCTTT. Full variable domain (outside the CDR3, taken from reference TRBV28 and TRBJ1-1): DVKVTQSSRYLVKRTGEKVFLECVQDMDHENMFWYRQDPGLGLRLIYFSYDVKMKEKGDIPEGYSVSREKKERFSLILESASTNQTSMYLCASRKPGRTEAFFGQGTRLTVV.

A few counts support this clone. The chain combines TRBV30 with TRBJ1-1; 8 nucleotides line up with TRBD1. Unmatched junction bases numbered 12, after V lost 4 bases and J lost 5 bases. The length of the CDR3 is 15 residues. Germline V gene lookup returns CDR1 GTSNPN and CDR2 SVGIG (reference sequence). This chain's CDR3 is CAWIRNRGVGTEAFF. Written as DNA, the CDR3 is TGTGCCTGGATTAGGAACAGGGGGGTCGGGACTGAAGCTTTCTTT.

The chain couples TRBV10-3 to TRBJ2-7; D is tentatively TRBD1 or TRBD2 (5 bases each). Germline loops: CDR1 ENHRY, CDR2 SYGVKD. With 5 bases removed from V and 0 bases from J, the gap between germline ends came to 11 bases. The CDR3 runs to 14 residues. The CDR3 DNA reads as TGTGCCATCAGTCAGGGACCCGGCTCCTACGAGCAGTACTTC. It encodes CAISQGPGSYEQYF.

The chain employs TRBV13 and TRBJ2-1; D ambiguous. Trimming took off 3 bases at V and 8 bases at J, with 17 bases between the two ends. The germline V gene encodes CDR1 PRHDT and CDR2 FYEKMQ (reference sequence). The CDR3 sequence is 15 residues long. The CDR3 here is CASSFQPRYADEQFF. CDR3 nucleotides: TGTGCCAGCAGCTTCCAGCCCAGGTACGCCGATGAGCAGTTCTTC.

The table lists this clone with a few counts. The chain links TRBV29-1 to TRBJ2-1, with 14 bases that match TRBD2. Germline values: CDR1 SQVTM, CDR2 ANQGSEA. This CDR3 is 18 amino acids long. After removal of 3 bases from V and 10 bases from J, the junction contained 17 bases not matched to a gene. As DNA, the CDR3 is TGCAGCGTTGAGGTGACAGGGGGGACTAGCGGGAGATACGGGGAGCAGTTCTTC. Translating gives CSVEVTGGTSGRYGEQFF.

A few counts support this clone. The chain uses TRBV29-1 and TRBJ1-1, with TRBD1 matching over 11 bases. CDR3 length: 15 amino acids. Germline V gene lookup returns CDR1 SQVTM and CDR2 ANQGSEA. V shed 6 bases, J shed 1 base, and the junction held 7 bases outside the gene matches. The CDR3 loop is CSVLDRGRGNTEAFF. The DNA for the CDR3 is TGCAGCGTCCTGGACAGGGGGCGAGGGAACACTGAAGCTTTCTTT.

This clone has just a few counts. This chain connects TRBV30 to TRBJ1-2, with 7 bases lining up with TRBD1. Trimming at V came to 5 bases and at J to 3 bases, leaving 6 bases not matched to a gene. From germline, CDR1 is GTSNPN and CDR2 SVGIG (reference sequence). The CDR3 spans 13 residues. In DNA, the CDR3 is TGTGCCTGGGCCGGACAGGATCACTATGGCTACACCTTC. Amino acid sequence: CAWAGQDHYGYTF. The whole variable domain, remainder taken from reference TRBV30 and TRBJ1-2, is SQTIHQWPATLVQPVGSPLSLECTVEGTSNPNLYWYRQAAGRGLQLLFYSVGIGQISSEVPQNLSASRPQDRQFILSSKKLLLSDSGFYLCAWAGQDHYGYTFGSGTRLTVV.